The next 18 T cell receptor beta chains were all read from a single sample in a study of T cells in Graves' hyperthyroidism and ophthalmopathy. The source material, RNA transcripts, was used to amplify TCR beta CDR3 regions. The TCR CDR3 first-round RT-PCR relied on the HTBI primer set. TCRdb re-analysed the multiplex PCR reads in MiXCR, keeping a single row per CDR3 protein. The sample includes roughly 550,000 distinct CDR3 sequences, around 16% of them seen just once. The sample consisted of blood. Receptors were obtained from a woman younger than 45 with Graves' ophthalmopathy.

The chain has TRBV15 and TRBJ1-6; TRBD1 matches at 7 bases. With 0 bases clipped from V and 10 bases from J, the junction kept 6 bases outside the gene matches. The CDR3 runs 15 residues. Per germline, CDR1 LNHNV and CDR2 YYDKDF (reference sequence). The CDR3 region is CATSRDDRVSSPLHF. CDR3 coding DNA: TGTGCCACCAGCAGAGATGACAGGGTTAGCTCACCCCTCCACTTT.

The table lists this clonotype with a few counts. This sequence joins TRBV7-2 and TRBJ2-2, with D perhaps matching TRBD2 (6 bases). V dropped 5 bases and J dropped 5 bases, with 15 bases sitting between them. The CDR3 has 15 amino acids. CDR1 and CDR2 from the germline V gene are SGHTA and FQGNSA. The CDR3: CASSLRAGRTGELFF. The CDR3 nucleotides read TGTGCCAGCAGCCTAAGGGCGGGACGAACCGGGGAGCTGTTTTTT.

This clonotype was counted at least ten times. The CDR3 DNA sequence: TGTGCCTGGAGTCAGTCAAGCCTGGAGACCCAGTACTTC. Its translation is CAWSQSSLETQYF. The rearrangement joins TRBV30 to TRBJ2-5; D uncertain. Germline V CDR1 and CDR2: GTSNPN, SVGIG (reference sequence). This CDR3 is 13 amino acids long. Trimming cost V 2 bases and J 5 bases, with 12 bases left between them.

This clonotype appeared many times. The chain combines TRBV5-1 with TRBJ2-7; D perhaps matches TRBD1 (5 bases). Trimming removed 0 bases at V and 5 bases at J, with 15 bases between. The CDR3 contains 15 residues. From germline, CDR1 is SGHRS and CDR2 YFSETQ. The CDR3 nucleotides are TGCGCCAGCAGCTTGGCAGTATTAGGGGTCGACGAGCAGTACTTC. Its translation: CASSLAVLGVDEQYF.

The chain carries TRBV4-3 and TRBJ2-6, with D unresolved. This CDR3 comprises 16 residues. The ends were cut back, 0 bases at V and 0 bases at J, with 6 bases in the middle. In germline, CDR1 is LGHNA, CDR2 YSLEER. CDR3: CASSQDSNSGANVLTF. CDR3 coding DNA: TGCGCCAGCAGCCAAGATAGCAACTCTGGGGCCAACGTCCTGACTTTC.

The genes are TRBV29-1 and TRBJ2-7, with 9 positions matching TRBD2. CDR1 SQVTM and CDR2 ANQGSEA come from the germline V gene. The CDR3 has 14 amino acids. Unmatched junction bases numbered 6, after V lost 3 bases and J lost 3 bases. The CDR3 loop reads CSVEVAGGIYEQYF. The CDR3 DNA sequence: TGCAGCGTTGAGGTTGCGGGAGGGATCTACGAGCAGTACTTC.

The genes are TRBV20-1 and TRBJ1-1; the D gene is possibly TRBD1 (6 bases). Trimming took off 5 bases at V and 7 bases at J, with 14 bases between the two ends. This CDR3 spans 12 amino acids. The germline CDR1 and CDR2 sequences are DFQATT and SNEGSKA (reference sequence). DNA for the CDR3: TGCAGTGCTGCCAGGGAGGGGGGTGAAGCTTTCTTT. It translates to CSAAREGGEAFF.

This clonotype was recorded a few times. Written as DNA, the CDR3 is TGTGCCAGCAGCGGACTTGTGGGGGCCGATGAGCAGTTCTTC. As protein: CASSGLVGADEQFF. The chain recombines TRBV9 with TRBJ2-1; a possible D gene is TRBD1 (6 bases). The CDR3 totals 14 residues. Trimming removed 3 bases at V and 8 bases at J, with 15 bases between. CDR1 and CDR2 from the germline V gene are SGDLS and YYNGEE.

CDR3: CASSRGTGGYQETQYF. The CDR3 DNA reads as TGTGCCAGCAGCCGAGGGACAGGGGGGTACCAAGAGACCCAGTACTTC. The chain combines TRBV7-9 with TRBJ2-5; 11 bases map to TRBD1. The J segment lost 0 bases and the V segment lost 5 bases, leaving 5 bases of the junction unmatched. The CDR3 contains 16 residues. Germline V lookup: CDR1 SEHNR, CDR2 FQNEAQ (reference sequence).

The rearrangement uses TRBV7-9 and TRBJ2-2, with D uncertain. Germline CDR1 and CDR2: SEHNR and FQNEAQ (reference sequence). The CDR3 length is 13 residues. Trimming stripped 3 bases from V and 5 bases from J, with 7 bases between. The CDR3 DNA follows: TGTGCCAGCAGCTTTAGGAGTACCGGGGAGCTGTTTTTT. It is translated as CASSFRSTGELFF. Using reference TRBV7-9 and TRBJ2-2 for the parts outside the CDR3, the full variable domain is DTGVSQNPRHKITKRGQNVTFRCDPISEHNRLYWYRQTLGQGPEFLTYFQNEAQLEKSRLLSDRFSAERPKGSFSTLEIQRTEQGDSAMYLCASSFRSTGELFFGEGSRLTVL.

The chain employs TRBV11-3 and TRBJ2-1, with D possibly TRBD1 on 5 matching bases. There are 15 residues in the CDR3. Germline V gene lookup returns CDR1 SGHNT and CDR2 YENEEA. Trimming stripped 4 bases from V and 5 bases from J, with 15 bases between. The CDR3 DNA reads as TGTGCCAGCAGCTCCGTAGGGGCATTCCACAATGAGCAGTTCTTC. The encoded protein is CASSSVGAFHNEQFF.

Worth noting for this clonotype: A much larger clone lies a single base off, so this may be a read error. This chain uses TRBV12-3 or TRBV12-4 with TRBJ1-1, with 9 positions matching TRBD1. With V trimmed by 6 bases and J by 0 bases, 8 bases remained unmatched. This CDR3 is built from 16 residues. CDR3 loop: CASRVTGGFVNTEAFF. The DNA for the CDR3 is TGTGCCAGCAGAGTCACAGGGGGCTTTGTGAACACTGAAGCTTTCTTT.

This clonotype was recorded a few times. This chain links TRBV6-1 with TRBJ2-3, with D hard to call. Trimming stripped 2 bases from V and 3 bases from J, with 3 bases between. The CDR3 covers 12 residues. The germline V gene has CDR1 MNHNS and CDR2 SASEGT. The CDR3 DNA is TGTGCCAGCAGTGAAAGAACAGATACGCAGTATTTT. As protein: CASSERTDTQYF.

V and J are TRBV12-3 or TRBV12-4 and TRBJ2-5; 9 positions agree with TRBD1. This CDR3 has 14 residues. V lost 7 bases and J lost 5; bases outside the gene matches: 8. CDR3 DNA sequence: TGTGCCAGCACTGAGGAGACAGGGGGGGAGACCCAGTACTTC. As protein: CASTEETGGETQYF.

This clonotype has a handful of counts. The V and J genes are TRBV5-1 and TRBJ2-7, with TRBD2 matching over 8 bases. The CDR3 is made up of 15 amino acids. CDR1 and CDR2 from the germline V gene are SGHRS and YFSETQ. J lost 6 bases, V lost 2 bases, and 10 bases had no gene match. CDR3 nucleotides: TGCGCCAGCAGCTTCGAGACTAGCGAGGGTCTCGAGCAGTACTTC. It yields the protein CASSFETSEGLEQYF.

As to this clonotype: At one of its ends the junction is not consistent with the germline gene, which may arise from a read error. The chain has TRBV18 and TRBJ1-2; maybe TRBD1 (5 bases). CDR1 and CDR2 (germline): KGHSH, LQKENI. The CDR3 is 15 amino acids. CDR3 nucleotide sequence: TGTGCCCGCTCACCACAAGGGACCCCCTCGATAGGCTACACCTTC. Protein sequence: CARSPQGTPSIGYTF.

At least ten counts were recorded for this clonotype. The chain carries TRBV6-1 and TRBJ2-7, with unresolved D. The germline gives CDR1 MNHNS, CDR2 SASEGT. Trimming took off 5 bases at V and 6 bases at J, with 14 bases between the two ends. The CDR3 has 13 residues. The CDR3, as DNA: TGTGCCAGCAGTTCGTCCGCGAACTCCGAGCAGTACTTC. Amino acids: CASSSSANSEQYF.

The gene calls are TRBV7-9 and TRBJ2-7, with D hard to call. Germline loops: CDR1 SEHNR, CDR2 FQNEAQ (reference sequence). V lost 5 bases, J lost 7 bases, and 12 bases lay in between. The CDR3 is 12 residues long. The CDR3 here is CASSTTMEEQYF. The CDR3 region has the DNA TGTGCCAGCAGCACAACGATGGAGGAGCAGTACTTC.